This T cell receptor beta chain was profiled in a study of cytomegalovirus exposure and HLA in healthy donors. In the study overall: According to later analysis, the same platform produced the 120 or so validation and under 700 first-cohort repertoires. General study results and limits: Cytomegalovirus association was assigned to 170 or so TCR beta chains. Published work reported that the classifier diagnosed cytomegalovirus status with high specificity and sensitivity.

The donors were members of the roughly 120-subject validation cohort (separate from the approximately 670-subject first cohort). The CDR3 runs 15 residues. With 5 bases removed from V and 0 bases from J, the gap between germline ends came to 14 bases. Per germline, CDR1 SQVTM and CDR2 ANQGSEA. As concerns this clone: Its antigen is still unknown.

Sequencing used immunoSEQ multiplex PCR; TCRdb keeps in-frame clones, though not all of them. The sample contains about 330,000 clones, 86% of which appear only once. This TCR was sampled from a woman younger than 30 in good health and CMV-seronegative. The chain couples TRBV29-1 to TRBJ2-4, with D perhaps TRBD1 (6 bases). The source material was PBMCs. CDR3 nucleotide sequence: TGCAGCGTTTCGACAGGACCTGTAGCCAAAAACATTCAGTACTTC. The encoded protein is CSVSTGPVAKNIQYF.